This TCR beta chain was retrieved from a study of OX40 agonist ivuxolimab in advanced cancers. This CDR3 comprises 14 residues. Germline CDR1 is SGHKS and CDR2 is YYEKEE (reference sequence). V lost 7 bases, J lost 12 bases, and 14 bases stayed unmatched. The repertoire was sequenced with immunoSEQ multiplex PCR; TCRdb's copy has only in-frame clones and lacks some. In the table there are over 80,000 clones, around nine tenths of which are singletons. If patients had autoimmune disease history or systemic immunosuppression, they were excluded. This sequence originates from an adult with an advanced solid tumor such as melanoma, head and neck, liver or kidney cancer. The sample was CD4+ or CD8+ T cells sorted from blood, taken in a trial of the OX40 agonist ivuxolimab. This rearrangement joins TRBV5-5 to TRBJ2-1; 9 bases agree with TRBD2. The CDR3 here is CASRGLAPLGGQFF. Here the CDR3 DNA reads TGTGCCAGCCGGGGACTAGCCCCTCTAGGGGGGCAGTTCTTC.